These T cell receptor beta chains were read from a single sample in a study of shared clonotypes between healthy human individuals. TCRdb's table, derived via immunoSEQ multiplex PCR, lists solely in-frame clones and lacks some. The sample has approximately 1.1 million clones, 75% to 80% seen once. Sequenced input: memory CD4+ T cells from PBMCs. The source is a young man in good health. Some clones in this sample may be carry-over from other donors' samples. Each CDR3 is given with its conserved first and last residue. D genes are given only for firm matches. Expanded clones get a size class; other rows say once, few or many, or leave the size out.

v_gene,abundance,j_gene,d_gene,CDR3aa,CDR3nt
TRBV5-4,NA,TRBJ2-1,NA,CASSLGGFGEQFF,TGTGCCAGCAGCCTGGGAGGTTTCGGTGAGCAGTTCTTC
TRBV9,NA,TRBJ2-2,NA,CASSPPHGRDTGELFF,TGTGCCAGCAGCCCCCCCCACGGGCGGGACACCGGGGAGCTGTTTTTT
TRBV5-6,NA,TRBJ1-2,TRBD1,CASSLGQGAGYTF,TGTGCCAGCAGCTTGGGACAGGGGGCTGGCTACACCTTC
TRBV14,once,TRBJ2-3,NA,CASRRDAGTQYF,TGTGCCAGCAGGAGGGACGCGGGTACGCAGTATTTT
TRBV30,NA,TRBJ2-2,NA,CAWLGGAHGELFF,TGTGCCTGGCTTGGGGGGGCCCACGGGGAGCTGTTTTTT
TRBV9,NA,TRBJ2-7,NA,CASSPQPSSSYEQYF,TGTGCCAGCAGCCCCCAGCCGAGTAGCTCCTACGAGCAGTACTTC
TRBV18,NA,TRBJ2-6,NA,CASSPRRASGSTSGANVLTF,TGTGCCAGCTCACCTAGACGGGCCTCCGGCTCGACTTCTGGGGCCAACGTCCTGACTTTC
TRBV11-1,NA,TRBJ1-1,NA,CASSLVEGTEAFF,TGTGCCAGCAGCTTGGTGGAGGGTACTGAAGCTTTCTTT
TRBV10-3,NA,TRBJ2-3,TRBD2,CAISALAGDTDTQYF,TGTGCCATCAGTGCACTAGCGGGCGACACAGATACGCAGTATTTT
TRBV28,NA,TRBJ2-1,NA,CALGSSSYNEQFF,TGTGCCCTAGGGTCCAGCTCCTACAATGAGCAGTTCTTC
TRBV4-2,NA,TRBJ2-7,NA,CASSQVDAYEQYF,TGTGCCAGCAGCCAAGTCGATGCCTACGAGCAGTACTTC
TRBV6-5,NA,TRBJ2-1,NA,CASRGGRVRDNEQFF,TGTGCCAGCAGGGGGGGTCGGGTTCGGGACAATGAGCAGTTCTTC
TRBV7-2,many,TRBJ1-6,TRBD1,CASSEQGSPLHF,TGTGCCAGCAGCGAACAGGGGTCACCCCTCCACTTT
TRBV7-9,NA,TRBJ1-1,TRBD1,CASSLEQGMEAFF,TGTGCCAGCAGCTTAGAACAGGGGATGGAAGCTTTCTTT
TRBV28,NA,TRBJ2-5,NA,CASSLPGTLSRETQYF,TGTGCCAGCAGTTTACCTGGGACTTTATCTCGAGAGACCCAGTACTTC
TRBV6-5,NA,TRBJ2-1,NA,CASKRRENNEQFF,TGTGCCAGCAAAAGAAGGGAGAACAATGAGCAGTTCTTC
TRBV11-2,NA,TRBJ2-3,TRBD2,CASSFLVASGSPDTQYF,TGTGCCAGCAGCTTTTTGGTGGCTAGCGGGAGCCCAGATACGCAGTATTTT
TRBV27,NA,TRBJ2-2,NA,CASSLRGRQSNTGELFF,TGTGCCAGCAGTTTACGAGGCAGGCAATCGAACACCGGGGAGCTGTTTTTT
TRBV30,once,TRBJ2-7,NA,CACSEVEAGSSYEQYF,TGTGCCTGCTCAGAGGTGGAGGCGGGGAGCTCCTACGAGCAGTACTTC
TRBV28,NA,TRBJ2-5,NA,CASTTGGAQETQYF,TGTGCCAGCACCACTGGAGGGGCACAGGAGACCCAGTACTTC
TRBV4-3,NA,TRBJ2-5,NA,CASSQDIRKETQYF,TGCGCCAGCAGCCAAGATATACGAAAAGAGACCCAGTACTTC
TRBV5-6,NA,TRBJ2-7,TRBD1,CASSSPLAGRGFSYEQYF,TGTGCCAGCAGCTCCCCCCTCGCGGGCAGGGGGTTCTCCTACGAGCAGTACTTC
TRBV28,once,TRBJ1-5,NA,CASGSLRPQHF,TGTGCCAGCGGTTCTTTGAGGCCCCAGCATTTT
TRBV6-5,NA,TRBJ2-7,TRBD2,CASSYGSGSSYEQYF,TGTGCCAGCAGTTACGGTAGCGGGTCGTCCTACGAGCAGTACTTC
TRBV10-3,NA,TRBJ2-2,NA,CAISPSSGELFF,TGTGCCATCAGCCCCAGCTCCGGGGAGCTGTTTTTT
TRBV28,NA,TRBJ1-1,TRBD1,CASSPTGQGNEAFF,TGTGCCAGCAGTCCTACGGGACAGGGGAATGAAGCTTTCTTT
TRBV5-6,NA,TRBJ1-4,NA,CASSPRWGAEKLFF,TGTGCCAGCAGCCCCAGGTGGGGGGCGGAAAAACTGTTTTTT
TRBV25-1,NA,TRBJ1-1,NA,CASSEPGDYTEAFF,TGTGCCAGCAGTGAACCAGGGGATTACACTGAAGCTTTCTTT
TRBV9,NA,TRBJ1-2,NA,CASSPTTGNYGYTF,TGTGCCAGCAGCCCCACGACCGGGAACTATGGCTACACCTTC
TRBV5-1,NA,TRBJ2-7,TRBD2,CASRYGLAGGDEQYF,TGCGCCAGCAGATATGGACTAGCGGGAGGTGACGAGCAGTACTTC
TRBV21-1,NA,TRBJ2-5,NA,CASSKTEETQYF,TGTGCCAGCAGCAAAACAGAGGAGACCCAGTACTTC
TRBV9,NA,TRBJ2-1,NA,CASSVVGSGGYNEQFF,TGTGCCAGCAGCGTAGTTGGTAGCGGTGGCTACAATGAGCAGTTCTTC
TRBV9,once,TRBJ2-1,TRBD2,CASSLTLAGNNNEQFF,TGTGCCAGCAGCCTGACGCTAGCGGGGAATAACAATGAGCAGTTCTTC
TRBV7-3,NA,TRBJ2-1,TRBD2,CASSLTSGSLGEQFF,TGTGCCAGCAGCTTAACTAGCGGGAGTTTAGGTGAGCAGTTCTTC
TRBV28,few,TRBJ2-3,NA,CASSRFLPTLQGTDTQYF,TGTGCCAGCAGTCGTTTCCTTCCGACCCTCCAGGGAACAGATACGCAGTATTTT
TRBV5-1,NA,TRBJ2-4,TRBD2,CASSSGLAGDADIQYF,TGCGCCAGCAGCTCTGGACTAGCGGGAGACGCGGACATTCAGTACTTC
TRBV7-2,NA,TRBJ2-3,TRBD2,CASGRGLATDTQYF,TGTGCCAGTGGGAGGGGACTAGCTACAGATACGCAGTATTTT
TRBV6-1,NA,TRBJ1-5,NA,CASSESDSNQPQHF,TGTGCCAGCAGTGAATCGGATAGCAATCAGCCCCAGCATTTT
TRBV7-2,NA,TRBJ2-7,NA,CASSARQAYEQYF,TGTGCCAGCAGCGCCAGACAGGCCTACGAGCAGTACTTC
TRBV2,once,TRBJ2-2,NA,CASTGAQPTGELFF,TGTGCCAGCACGGGGGCACAGCCCACCGGGGAGCTGTTTTTT
TRBV30,NA,TRBJ2-7,TRBD2,CAWSRTSGLYEQYF,TGTGCCTGGAGTCGGACTAGCGGACTCTACGAGCAGTACTTC
TRBV9,NA,TRBJ2-1,NA,CASSVDRNNEQFF,TGTGCCAGCAGCGTAGACAGAAACAATGAGCAGTTCTTC
TRBV7-2,NA,TRBJ2-2,NA,CASSLSFGTSNTGELFF,TGTGCCAGCAGCTTATCTTTCGGGACTTCGAACACCGGGGAGCTGTTTTTT
TRBV6-1,NA,TRBJ2-1,NA,CASSRLYNEQFF,TGTGCCAGCAGTAGACTGTACAATGAGCAGTTCTTC
TRBV5-4,NA,TRBJ2-3,NA,CASSLVVGPSTDTQYF,TGTGCCAGCAGCTTGGTTGTGGGCCCTAGCACAGATACGCAGTATTTT
TRBV9,once,TRBJ2-7,TRBD1,CASSVDPGGLREQYF,TGTGCCAGCAGCGTAGATCCAGGGGGCTTGCGCGAGCAGTACTTC
TRBV5-1,few,TRBJ1-1,NA,CASSLGLGDTEAFF,TGCGCCAGCAGCTTGGGCCTCGGGGACACTGAAGCTTTCTTT
TRBV2,NA,TRBJ2-1,TRBD2,CASRMGLAGGYNEQFF,TGTGCCAGCAGGATGGGACTAGCGGGCGGTTACAATGAGCAGTTCTTC
TRBV7-2,NA,TRBJ2-5,NA,CASSVGETQYF,TGTGCCAGCAGCGTCGGTGAGACCCAGTACTTC
TRBV28,NA,TRBJ2-7,NA,CASSLGGQISYEQYF,TGTGCCAGCAGTTTGGGAGGACAGATCTCCTACGAGCAGTACTTC
TRBV2,NA,TRBJ1-1,NA,CASSGGRGRTEAFF,TGTGCCAGCAGTGGGGGACGGGGGAGAACTGAAGCTTTCTTT
TRBV27,NA,TRBJ1-3,TRBD1,CASSRTGDGNTIYF,TGTGCCAGCAGTCGGACAGGGGACGGAAACACCATATATTTT